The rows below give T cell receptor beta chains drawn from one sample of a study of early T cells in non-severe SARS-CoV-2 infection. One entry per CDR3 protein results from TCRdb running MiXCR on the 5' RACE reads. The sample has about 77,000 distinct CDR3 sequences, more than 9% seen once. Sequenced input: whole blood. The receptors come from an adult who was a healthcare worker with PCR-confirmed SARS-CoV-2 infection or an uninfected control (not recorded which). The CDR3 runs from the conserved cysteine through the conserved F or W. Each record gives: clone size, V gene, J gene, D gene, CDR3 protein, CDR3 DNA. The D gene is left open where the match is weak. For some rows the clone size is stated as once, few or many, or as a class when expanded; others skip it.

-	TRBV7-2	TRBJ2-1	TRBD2	CASSPALAGGPHGEQFF	TGTGCCAGCAGCCCAGCCTTAGCGGGGGGTCCTCATGGTGAGCAGTTCTTC
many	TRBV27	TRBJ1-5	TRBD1	CASSPRAGGINQPQHF	TGTGCCAGCAGTCCCCGCGCAGGGGGCATCAATCAGCCCCAGCATTTT
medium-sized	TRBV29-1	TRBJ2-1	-	CSVETGKRFF	TGCAGCGTTGAGACGGGGAAGAGGTTCTTC
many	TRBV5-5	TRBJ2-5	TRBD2	CASSLDTGRAGETQYF	TGTGCCAGCAGCTTGGATACGGGACGAGCGGGGGAGACCCAGTACTTC
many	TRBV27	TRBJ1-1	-	CASSLGGATEAFF	TGTGCCAGCAGTTTAGGGGGGGCCACTGAAGCTTTCTTT
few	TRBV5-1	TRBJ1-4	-	CASSLGDIEGEKLFF	TGCGCCAGCAGCTTGGGTGACATCGAAGGAGAAAAACTGTTTTTT
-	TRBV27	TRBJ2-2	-	CASSLTPFGGRSGELFF	TGTGCTAGCAGTTTAACCCCTTTTGGAGGGAGAAGCGGGGAGCTGTTTTTT
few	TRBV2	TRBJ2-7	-	CASNQRIGDYEQYF	TGTGCCAGCAACCAACGGATAGGTGACTACGAGCAGTACTTC
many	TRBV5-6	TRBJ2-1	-	CASSAGTYNEQFF	TGTGCCAGCAGCGCTGGGACTTACAATGAGCAGTTCTTC
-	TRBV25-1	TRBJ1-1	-	CASSEFLVSAETEAFF	TGTGCCAGCAGTGAATTTCTCGTCTCTGCGGAGACTGAAGCTTTCTTT
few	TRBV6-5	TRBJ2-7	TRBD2	CASSPRLAGVPEQYF	TGTGCCAGCAGTCCCCGACTAGCGGGAGTGCCCGAGCAGTACTTC
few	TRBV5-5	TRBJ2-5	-	CASSLGLQETQYF	TGTGCCAGCAGCTTAGGACTCCAAGAGACCCAGTACTTC
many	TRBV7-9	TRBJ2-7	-	CASSLRALSYEQYF	TGTGCCAGCAGCTTAAGGGCCCTCTCCTACGAGCAGTACTTC
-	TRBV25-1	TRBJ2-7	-	CASSMVVGYEQYF	TGTGCCAGCAGTATGGTGGTTGGGTACGAGCAGTACTTC
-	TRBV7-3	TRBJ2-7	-	CASSQFSLDGVLYEQYF	TGTGCCAGCAGCCAGTTCTCACTAGACGGTGTTCTCTACGAGCAGTACTTC
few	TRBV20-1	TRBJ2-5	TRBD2	CSERRASGQETQYF	TGCAGTGAGAGAAGGGCTAGCGGACAAGAGACCCAGTACTTC